This T cell receptor (beta chain) was recorded in a study of CD8 T cells in ankylosing spondylitis. Findings and limits, study-wide: In ankylosing spondylitis patients, matched synovial fluid reportedly showed significant enrichment of disease-linked clones.

Molecular-barcoded quantitative 5'-RACE produced these TCR beta libraries. TCRdb ran MiXCR on the 5' RACE reads and lists one entry per CDR3 protein. The sample carries under 300,000 distinct CDR3 sequences, about 18% recorded once. The table lists this clonotype with a few counts. Antigen specificity is unknown. This CDR3 contains 11 residues. Trimming shortened V by 4 bases and J by 2 bases, and 5 bases separated the two germline ends. The germline V gene has CDR1 SQVTM and CDR2 ANQGSEA. The V gene is TRBV29-1, the J gene TRBJ2-5; D may correspond to TRBD1 or TRBD2 (5 bases each). What was sequenced was blood, either unsorted or a sorted T cell fraction (not recorded which). The TCR was taken from a male donor with ankylosing spondylitis or in good health (not recorded which). The DNA of the CDR3 is TGCAGCGTTGGGGGGCAAGAGACCCAGTACTTC. Translated: CSVGGQETQYF.